A single sample gave rise to the 10 T cell receptor beta chains below, sequenced in a study of cytomegalovirus exposure and HLA in healthy donors (dated by TCRdb to 2017 to 2019). Libraries were constructed by the immunoSEQ multiplex PCR assay. For the multiplex PCR, a mixture combining 60 forward primers for TCR Vbeta segments and 13 reverse primers for TCR Jbeta segments was used. TCRdb stores this immuneACCESS table with in-frame sequences only. Part of the clones is absent; in the studies checked, under half of the shortfall reflects unresolved V genes, and no reason is known for the rest. For this sample there are about 200,000 clones; 82% appear just once. Of the sample, less than 3% is held by the ten largest clones. Sequencing was done on a sample of PBMCs. These receptor sequences come from a woman in her thirties or forties in good health and CMV-seronegative.

The V and J genes are TRBV18 and TRBJ2-3, with 12 bases matching TRBD2. There are 17 residues in the CDR3. V trimming: 2 bases; J trimming: 0 bases; junction bases outside the gene matches: 3. Germline V gene sequence: CDR1 KGHSH, CDR2 LQKENI. For the CDR3, the DNA is TGTGCCAGCTCACCAAGGACTAGCGGGATTAGCACAGATACGCAGTATTTT. Its protein product is CASSPRTSGISTDTQYF. The full variable domain, rest sourced from reference TRBV18 and TRBJ2-3, is NAGVMQNPRHLVRRRGQEARLRCSPMKGHSHVYWYRQLPEEGLKFMVYLQKENIIDESGMPKERFSAEFPKEGPSILRIQQVVRGDSAAYFCASSPRTSGISTDTQYFGPGTRLTVL.

The genes are TRBV5-4 and TRBJ1-1; no definite D call. The germline CDR1 and CDR2 sequences are SGHNT and YYREEE (reference sequence). The CDR3 runs 14 residues. The V and J ends lost 7 bases and 1 base respectively, with 14 bases between them. CDR3 coding DNA: TGTGCCAGCCACTCCACCCTTCAGAACACTGAAGCTTTCTTT. Amino acid sequence: CASHSTLQNTEAFF. The variable domain in full, completed from reference TRBV5-4 and TRBJ1-1, reads ETGVTQSPTHLIKTRGQQVTLRCSSQSGHNTVSWYQQALGQGPQFIFQYYREEENGRGNFPPRFSGLQFPNYSSELNVNALELDDSALYLCASHSTLQNTEAFFGQGTRLTVV.

This chain links TRBV15 with TRBJ1-1; weak D call: TRBD1 (6 bases). Germline CDR1 and CDR2: LNHNV and YYDKDF (reference sequence). This CDR3 has 15 residues. Trimming cost V 1 base and J 4 bases, with 13 bases left between them. This CDR3 is CATSRGTGSLTEAFF. CDR3 coding DNA: TGTGCCACCAGCAGAGGCACAGGGTCTCTCACTGAAGCTTTCTTT. Together with reference TRBV15 and TRBJ1-1, the CDR3 gives the full variable domain: DAMVIQNPRYQVTQFGKPVTLSCSQTLNHNVMYWYQQKSSQAPKLLFHYYDKDFNNEADTPDNFQSRRPNTSFCFLDIRSPGLGDTAMYLCATSRGTGSLTEAFFGQGTRLTVV.

V usage is TRBV6-1 and J usage is TRBJ2-3; D is undetermined. Germline loops: CDR1 MNHNS, CDR2 SASEGT. Trimming shortened V by 10 bases and J by 5 bases, and 37 bases separated the two germline ends. CDR3 size: 20 residues. The CDR3 sequence is CATREPRKFRGSPSRDTQYF. DNA for the CDR3: TGTGCCACCAGAGAACCTCGGAAGTTTAGAGGTTCTCCGTCGAGAGATACGCAGTATTTT.

The chain has TRBV5-1 and TRBJ2-7; tentative D call: TRBD1 (6 bases). The CDR3 is 15 residues long. CDR1 is SGHRS, CDR2 YFSETQ, per germline. V was shortened by 0 bases and J by 2 bases, with 12 bases between the two germline ends. CDR3: CASSLGSGTPYEQYF. The CDR3 nucleotides are TGCGCCAGCAGCTTGGGCTCGGGGACACCCTACGAGCAGTACTTC.

This chain joins TRBV4-1 and TRBJ2-1; D is unresolved. The CDR3 is made up of 16 amino acids. From germline, CDR1 is MGHRA and CDR2 YSYEKL. The ends were cut back, 8 bases at V and 0 bases at J, with 17 bases in the middle. CDR3 in amino acids: CASLPMAASSYNEQFF. The CDR3 DNA reads TGCGCCAGCCTACCCATGGCGGCTAGCTCCTACAATGAGCAGTTCTTC.

J is TRBJ1-3 and V is TRBV7-9; D is uncertain. V gave up 5 bases and J gave up 7 bases, with 6 bases separating them. This CDR3 has 11 residues. Germline values: CDR1 SEHNR, CDR2 FQNEAQ (reference sequence). The CDR3 DNA is TGTGCCAGCAGCCCCCATAACACCATATATTTT. This encodes CASSPHNTIYF.

This chain joins TRBV4-2 and TRBJ2-1; 11 positions agree with TRBD2. Trimming cost V 1 base and J 6 bases; bases outside gene matches: 8. The CDR3 is 17 amino acids. Germline values: CDR1 LGHNA, CDR2 YNFKEQ. The CDR3 coding sequence is TGTGCCAGCAGCCAAGGGAGGCTAGCGGGAGGTGGCAATGAGCAGTTCTTC. Amino acids: CASSQGRLAGGGNEQFF.

CDR3 loop: CASSYGLRNTEAFF. CDR3 bases: TGTGCCAGCAGTTACGGACTCAGGAACACTGAAGCTTTCTTT. V gene TRBV6-6 combines with J gene TRBJ1-1; D unresolved. In germline, CDR1 is MNHNY, CDR2 SVGAGI (reference sequence). This CDR3 has 14 amino acids. The V end was cut by 2 bases, the J end by 1 base, with 8 bases between.

The genes are TRBV19 and TRBJ1-2, with 7 bases that match TRBD1. The ends lost 4 bases at V and 1 base at J; junction bases unmatched: 6. This CDR3 is built from 15 residues. CDR1 and CDR2 (germline): LNHDA, SQIVND (reference sequence). The CDR3 here is CASSTTGARNYGYTF. The CDR3 bases are TGTGCCAGTAGTACCACAGGGGCCCGTAACTATGGCTACACCTTC.